This entry lists 25 T cell receptor beta chains sequenced from one sample in a study of OX40 agonist ivuxolimab in advanced cancers. The data were produced by immunoSEQ multiplex PCR, yet TCRdb's version contains in-frame clones alone and is incomplete. The sample has about 74,000 clones, roughly 82% seen once. Specimen: CD4+ or CD8+ T cells sorted from blood, collected in a trial of the OX40 agonist ivuxolimab. The receptors derive from an adult with an advanced solid tumor such as melanoma, head and neck, liver or kidney cancer.

The gene calls are TRBV27 and TRBJ1-1; TRBD1 might be the D (6 bases). Trimming took 5 bases from V and 5 from J, leaving 18 bases between them. The CDR3 covers 15 residues. CDR1 and CDR2 (germline): MNHEY, SMNVEV (reference sequence). The CDR3 here is CASSRGQLEGTEAFF. CDR3 nucleotides: TGTGCCAGCAGTCGAGGACAGCTTGAAGGAACTGAAGCTTTCTTT.

The chain has TRBV5-1 and TRBJ2-1; D unclear. Germline loops: CDR1 SGHRS, CDR2 YFSETQ. Trimming took 2 bases from V and 0 from J, leaving 9 bases between them. The CDR3 contains 15 residues. In nucleotides, the CDR3 is TGCGCCAGCAGCTTAAGAGGAGACTCCTACAATGAGCAGTTCTTC. The encoded protein is CASSLRGDSYNEQFF.

The chain joins TRBV11-2 to TRBJ2-1, with TRBD2 matching over 11 bases. CDR3 length: 16 amino acids. CDR1 and CDR2 (germline): SGHAT, FQNNGV. J gave up 6 bases and V 5 bases, and 9 bases lay outside the gene matches. CDR3 bases: TGTGCCAGCAGCCCTCGGCTAGCGGGGGGTCCCAATGAGCAGTTCTTC. It is translated as CASSPRLAGGPNEQFF.

This rearrangement joins TRBV18 to TRBJ1-5, with D possibly matching TRBD1 (5 bases). The CDR3 extends over 17 amino acids. Trimming cost V 4 bases and J 0 bases, with 16 bases left between them. CDR1 is KGHSH, CDR2 LQKENI, per germline. The CDR3 nucleotides are TGTGCCAGCTCACTTCAACAGGCCCTCTATAGCAATCAGCCCCAGCATTTT. Translating gives CASSLQQALYSNQPQHF.

The J gene is TRBJ1-4, the V gene TRBV19, with 10 bases matching TRBD1. This CDR3 is built from 14 residues. Germline values: CDR1 LNHDA, CDR2 SQIVND (reference sequence). The V and J ends lost 3 bases and 7 bases, in that order; junction bases with no gene match: 2. The DNA for the CDR3 is TGTGCCAGTAGTATCGGGACAGGGGTTGAAAAACTGTTTTTT. Translating it yields CASSIGTGVEKLFF.

This chain uses TRBV6-5 with TRBJ2-1; D is unclear. Germline loops: CDR1 MNHEY, CDR2 SVGAGI. This CDR3 comprises 14 residues. Trimming stripped 4 bases from V and 9 bases from J, with 16 bases between. Here the CDR3 DNA reads TGTGCCAGCAGTTCTACAAATCGCCCTTTTGAGCAGTTCTTC. This encodes CASSSTNRPFEQFF.

In its sample, this clone was seen a few times. The CDR3 DNA sequence: TGTGCCAGCAGCCACGGACAGGGTGGGACCGGGGAGCTGTTTTTT. Protein product: CASSHGQGGTGELFF. The chain has TRBV7-2 and TRBJ2-2, with 8 bases fitting TRBD1. Trimming took 5 bases from V and 5 from J; bases not matched to a gene: 7. CDR1 is SGHTA, CDR2 FQGNSA, per germline. The CDR3 is 15 amino acids.

This clone is a singleton in its sample. V and J are TRBV7-9 and TRBJ2-7; D remains ambiguous. Trimming cost V 0 bases and J 3 bases, with 3 bases left between them. Germline V gene sequence: CDR1 SEHNR, CDR2 FQNEAQ (reference sequence). There are 12 residues in the CDR3. CDR3 sequence (DNA): TGTGCCAGCAGCTTAGCAGACTACGAGCAGTACTTC. This sequence encodes CASSLADYEQYF.

V is TRBV7-2 and J is TRBJ2-1; 11 bases line up with TRBD2. With V trimmed by 5 bases and J by 3 bases, 3 bases remained unmatched. This CDR3 spans 15 amino acids. Germline V gene lookup returns CDR1 SGHTA and CDR2 FQGNSA. The CDR3 loop is CASSTSGSVYNEQFF. The DNA of the CDR3 is TGTGCCAGCAGCACTAGCGGGAGCGTCTACAATGAGCAGTTCTTC.

The chain couples TRBV9 to TRBJ2-5; TRBD1 matches at 7 bases. CDR3 size: 14 residues. CDR1 SGDLS and CDR2 YYNGEE come from the germline V gene. V was clipped by 2 bases and J by 3 bases; unmatched bases: 4. The chain's CDR3 is CASSVGQPEETQYF. For the CDR3, the DNA is TGTGCCAGCAGCGTGGGACAGCCCGAAGAGACCCAGTACTTC.

The V and J genes are TRBV30 and TRBJ1-1; 7 bases line up with TRBD1. The CDR3 extends over 14 amino acids. Trimming cost V 1 base and J 11 bases; bases outside gene matches: 13. Germline V gene data show CDR1 as GTSNPN and CDR2 as SVGIG (reference sequence). CDR3 bases: TGTGCCTGGAGTGGGCCCTACGGGGGACAGAAGGCTTTCTTT. Translated: CAWSGPYGGQKAFF. The complete variable domain, with remaining parts taken from reference TRBV30 and TRBJ1-1, reads SQTIHQWPATLVQPVGSPLSLECTVEGTSNPNLYWYRQAAGRGLQLLFYSVGIGQISSEVPQNLSASRPQDRQFILSSKKLLLSDSGFYLCAWSGPYGGQKAFFGQGTRLTVV.

This clone showed up just once. This chain uses TRBV19 with TRBJ2-6, with unresolved D. This CDR3 is built from 17 residues. The V end was cut by 1 base, the J end by 0 bases, with 10 bases between. Germline CDR1 LNHDA, CDR2 SQIVND (reference sequence). CDR3 amino acids: CASSIVALHSGANVLTF. CDR3 DNA: TGTGCCAGTAGTATAGTGGCCCTTCACTCTGGGGCCAACGTCCTGACTTTC.

This chain links TRBV2 with TRBJ2-3; D is undetermined. In germline, CDR1 is SNHLY, CDR2 FYNNEI. There are 12 residues in the CDR3. V shed 5 bases and J shed 6 bases, with 9 bases lying between them. The CDR3 reads CASSRRFDTQYF. The DNA of the CDR3 is TGTGCCAGCAGTCGACGATTCGATACGCAGTATTTT.

V and J are TRBV4-3 and TRBJ2-7; a possible D gene is TRBD1 (6 bases). This CDR3 region has 16 residues. CDR1 LGHNA and CDR2 YSLEER come from the germline V gene. Deletions cut 0 bases from V and 5 bases from J, with 17 bases between. CDR3 protein: CASSQDRQAYSNEQYF. CDR3 nucleotides: TGCGCCAGCAGCCAAGACCGACAGGCTTATTCCAACGAGCAGTACTTC.

The chain couples TRBV30 to TRBJ2-7; 14 bases align to TRBD2. The CDR3 spans 17 residues. Germline V gives CDR1 GTSNPN, CDR2 SVGIG (reference sequence). V lost 4 bases and J lost 2; bases outside the gene matches: 10. The CDR3 here is CAWTVKTSGRVPYEQYF. The DNA for the CDR3 is TGTGCCTGGACAGTGAAGACTAGCGGGAGGGTACCCTACGAGCAGTACTTC.

The chain uses TRBV7-2 and TRBJ2-7; 16 bases align to TRBD2. CDR1 and CDR2 (germline): SGHTA, FQGNSA. The CDR3 spans 15 residues. V trimming: 1 base; J trimming: 12 bases; junction bases outside the gene matches: 6. Here the CDR3 DNA reads TGTGCCAGCAGCTTAGACGGGACTAGCGGGAGGGCTTGGTACTTC. This encodes CASSLDGTSGRAWYF. The variable domain in full, completed from reference TRBV7-2 and TRBJ2-7, reads GAGVSQSPSNKVTEKGKDVELRCDPISGHTALYWYRQSLGQGLEFLIYFQGNSAPDKSGLPSDRFSAERTGGSVSTLTIQRTQQEDSAVYLCASSLDGTSGRAWYFGPGTRLTVT.

V gene TRBV19 combines with J gene TRBJ1-2; 9 nucleotides match TRBD1. Germline lookup yields CDR1 LNHDA and CDR2 SQIVND (reference sequence). This CDR3 spans 15 amino acids. J was trimmed by 4 bases and V by 4 bases; bases with no gene match: 7. CDR3 DNA sequence: TGTGCCAGTAGTACGGTCACAGGGGGCGGCTATGGCTACACCTTC. Translation: CASSTVTGGGYGYTF.

This rearrangement joins TRBV19 to TRBJ2-1; 12 nucleotides match TRBD2. With 4 bases clipped from V and 1 base from J, the junction kept 5 bases outside the gene matches. CDR3 length equals 17 residues. Germline V gene data show CDR1 as LNHDA and CDR2 as SQIVND (reference sequence). Written as DNA, the CDR3 is TGTGCCAGTAGTAGGCTAGCGGGAGGGGAATCCTACAATGAGCAGTTCTTC. Protein product: CASSRLAGGESYNEQFF.

This clone has a single count. J is TRBJ2-7 and V is TRBV7-9, with D perhaps matching TRBD1 (5 bases). Germline CDR1 SEHNR, CDR2 FQNEAQ (reference sequence). V was clipped by 2 bases and J by 6 bases, with 8 bases between them. This CDR3 contains 12 residues. CDR3 residues: CASSLPRGEQYF. CDR3 coding DNA: TGTGCCAGCAGCTTACCTAGGGGCGAGCAGTACTTC.

The chain is built from TRBV5-6 and TRBJ1-1; 9 positions match TRBD1. The CDR3 has 15 residues. After removal of 4 bases from V and 1 base from J, the junction contained 5 bases not matched to a gene. CDR1 is SGHDT and CDR2 is YYEEEE in the germline V gene. CDR3 in DNA: TGTGCCAGCAGCGGGACAGGGAGTACGAACACTGAAGCTTTCTTT. It translates to CASSGTGSTNTEAFF.

The gene calls are TRBV5-4 and TRBJ2-1; 7 bases agree with TRBD2. Germline V lookup: CDR1 SGHNT, CDR2 YYREEE (reference sequence). CDR3 length: 16 amino acids. Trimming at V came to 4 bases and at J to 7 bases, leaving 14 bases not matched to a gene. CDR3 amino acids: CASSPTSVPRGNEQFF. CDR3 sequence (DNA): TGTGCCAGCAGCCCTACTAGCGTCCCCCGCGGTAATGAGCAGTTCTTC.

V and J are TRBV10-3 and TRBJ2-5; no firm D call. The V end was cut by 0 bases, the J end by 5 bases, with 7 bases between. The CDR3 extends over 13 amino acids. Germline V lookup: CDR1 ENHRY, CDR2 SYGVKD. The CDR3 spells CAISESGSETQYF. DNA for the CDR3: TGTGCCATCAGTGAGTCAGGGTCGGAGACCCAGTACTTC.

This clone has just a few counts. J is TRBJ1-1 and V is TRBV7-9; no clear D gene. The germline V and J ends were trimmed by 1 base and 6 bases, with 6 bases remaining between them. Germline CDR1 is SEHNR and CDR2 is FQNEAQ (reference sequence). There are 12 residues in the CDR3. The CDR3 DNA follows: TGTGCCAGCAGCTTAGTTGTGGCTGAAGCTTTCTTT. This sequence encodes CASSLVVAEAFF. The full variable domain, completed using reference TRBV7-9 and TRBJ1-1, is DTGVSQNPRHKITKRGQNVTFRCDPISEHNRLYWYRQTLGQGPEFLTYFQNEAQLEKSRLLSDRFSAERPKGSFSTLEIQRTEQGDSAMYLCASSLVVAEAFFGQGTRLTVV.

In this sample, this clone turned up a few times. This chain joins TRBV19 and TRBJ1-5; possibly TRBD1 for D (5 bases). V shed 5 bases and J shed 1 base, with 6 bases lying between them. The CDR3 totals 13 residues. Germline CDR1 is LNHDA and CDR2 is SQIVND (reference sequence). The CDR3 region is CASSYRSNQPQHF. The CDR3 DNA sequence: TGTGCCAGTAGTTACAGGAGCAATCAGCCCCAGCATTTT.

The chain recombines TRBV19 with TRBJ2-3, with TRBD2 identical over 16 bases. The junction had 9 bases not matched to a gene; V was cut back by 10 bases and J by 2 bases. Germline loops: CDR1 LNHDA, CDR2 SQIVND (reference sequence). The CDR3 is made up of 17 amino acids. DNA of the CDR3: TGTGCCACCCGAAAGGGGACTAGCGGGAGGGCCACAGATACGCAGTATTTT. Translating it yields CATRKGTSGRATDTQYF.